This T cell receptor (beta chain) was obtained from a study of T cells after yellow fever vaccination. In the study overall: The authors prepared low-cell-number fractions using SMART-Seq v4 Ultra Low Input.

Study-wide findings and caveats: Across the CD4 and CD8 compartments, a small share of clonotypes was present in both. Repertoires obtained by FACS sorting could include abundant clonotypes that entered as contaminants from the bulk population.

As TCR cDNA was made by 5'RACE template switching, a universal primer site and UMIs were added. One entry per CDR3 protein, called by TCRdb with MiXCR from the 5' RACE reads. The sample lists about 210,000 distinct CDR3 sequences; over 6.5% were seen once. CDR1 is SNHLY and CDR2 is FYNNEI in the germline V gene. Trimming shortened V by 4 bases and J by 4 bases, and 11 bases separated the two germline ends. The length of the CDR3 is 14 residues. In its sample, this clonotype was seen a few times. Its antigen is not identified. The rearrangement links TRBV2 to TRBJ2-1; D unresolved. The TCR originated in a man aged 25 to 45 who received the YFV17D yellow fever vaccine. Specimen: CD4+ T cells sorted from PBMCs, collected on the day of the yellow fever booster vaccination. The CDR3 DNA follows: TGTGCCAGCAGTGTGACTCGGTCGTACAATGAGCAGTTCTTC. Amino acids: CASSVTRSYNEQFF.